Below, one TCR beta chain is given with its context. This specimen comes from a study of blood T cell repertoires in COVID-19. The assay was immunoSEQ multiplex PCR, and TCRdb's table has in-frame clones only and misses some. The sample yields 200,000 to 300,000 clones, about four fifths seen once. The CDR3 consists of 11 residues. Trimming stripped 6 bases from V and 6 bases from J, with 8 bases between. Germline V CDR1 and CDR2: MDHEN, SYDVKM. The receptor was derived from a woman aged 40 to 50 who had been exposed to COVID-19. This sequence joins TRBV28 and TRBJ1-2; D remains ambiguous. The material sequenced was PBMCs or T cells enriched from blood (not recorded which). This CDR3 is CASRDYDGYTF. The CDR3, as DNA: TGTGCCAGCAGGGACTATGATGGCTACACCTTC.